The clone carrying this TCR beta chain was seen many times. Its antigen is undetermined. The sample belongs to a study of CD8 T cells in ankylosing spondylitis. Points from the study as a whole: CD8+ by phenotype, disease-linked clones were relatively rare in peripheral blood. Significant enrichment of disease-linked clones was reported in matched ankylosing spondylitis synovial fluid. Apparently characteristic of ankylosing spondylitis blood was a TCR beta motif (eight highly homologous variants). Several of the motif variants were reported before in synovial fluid and blood from reactive arthritis.

The TCR beta libraries were generated through quantitative 5'-RACE incorporating molecular barcodes. Each CDR3 protein gets one entry after TCRdb re-called the 5' RACE reads with MiXCR. Here the sample spans about 500,000 distinct CDR3 sequences, about 5.4% being singletons. Deletions cut 1 base from V and 2 bases from J, with 11 bases between. This CDR3 region has 15 residues. Germline V gives CDR1 SGHTA, CDR2 FQGNSA. The rearrangement uses TRBV7-2 and TRBJ1-2; no reliable D call. The specimen was blood, either unsorted or a sorted T cell fraction (not recorded which). This sequence was found in a male donor with ankylosing spondylitis. CDR3 nucleotide sequence: TGTGCCAGCAGCTTAGTTACTGCAGTCAACTATGGCTACACCTTC. The encoded protein is CASSLVTAVNYGYTF.